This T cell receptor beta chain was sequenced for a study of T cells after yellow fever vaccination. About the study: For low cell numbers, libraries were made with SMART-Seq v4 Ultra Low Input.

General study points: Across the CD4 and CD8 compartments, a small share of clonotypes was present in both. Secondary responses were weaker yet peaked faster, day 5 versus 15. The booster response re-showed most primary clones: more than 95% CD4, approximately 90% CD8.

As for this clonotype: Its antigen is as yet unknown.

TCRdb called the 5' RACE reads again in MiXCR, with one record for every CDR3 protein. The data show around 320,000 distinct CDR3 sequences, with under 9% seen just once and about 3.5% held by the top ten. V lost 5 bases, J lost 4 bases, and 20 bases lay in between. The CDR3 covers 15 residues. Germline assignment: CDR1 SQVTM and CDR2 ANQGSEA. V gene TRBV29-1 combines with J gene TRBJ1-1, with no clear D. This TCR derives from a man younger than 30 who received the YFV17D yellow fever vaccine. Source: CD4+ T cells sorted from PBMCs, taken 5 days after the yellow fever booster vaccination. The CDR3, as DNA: TGCAGCGTTACGTACCCGGGCCCCCTGGGCACTGAAGCTTTCTTT. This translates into CSVTYPGPLGTEAFF.